The next 14 T cell receptor beta chains were all read from a single sample in a study of T cell repertoires in cytomegalovirus infection. TCRdb processed the reads anew with MiXCR; each CDR3 protein has one entry. The sample carries around 900,000 distinct CDR3 sequences, around 32% recorded once. These TCRs' antigens remain unknown. The sample consisted of cultured CD8+ T cells from PBMCs, taken from culture after CMV antigen stimulation. These receptors all stem from a human donor in good health (CMV status not recorded). Some clones in this sample may be carry-over from other donors' samples.

The chain uses TRBV6-5 and TRBJ1-1; D gene unclear. The CDR3 runs 14 residues. The V end was cut by 0 bases, the J end by 4 bases, with 9 bases between. The V gene's germline CDR1 is MNHEY and CDR2 SVGAGI. The CDR3 DNA follows: TGTGCCAGCAGTTACTCGGTCAGGCCCACTGAAGCTTTCTTT. It translates to CASSYSVRPTEAFF.

This clonotype was recorded many times. CDR3 bases: TGTGCCAGCAGTGACTCCCGCGGGGGGGCAATTAGGATAACCGGGGAGCTGTTTTTT. Translated, it gives CASSDSRGGAIRITGELFF. The rearrangement uses TRBV2 and TRBJ2-2; 9 bases align to TRBD2. Germline V CDR1 and CDR2: SNHLY, FYNNEI. This CDR3 has 19 residues. V lost 3 bases, J lost 5 bases, and 16 bases stayed unmatched.

On this clonotype itself: Mismatch with germline at one junction end may stem from a read error. The chain carries TRBV7-9 and TRBJ2-1; possibly TRBD2 for D (6 bases). CDR1 is SEHNR, CDR2 FQNEAQ, per germline (reference sequence). CDR3 size: 15 residues. The CDR3 spells CVSSQDYTSYNEQFF. The CDR3 region has the DNA TGTGTCAGCAGCCAGGACTACACCTCCTACAATGAGCAGTTCTTC.

The CDR3 sequence is CASSYANSLGVDSIFYEQYF. In DNA, the CDR3 is TGTGCCAGCAGTTACGCTAACTCTCTGGGGGTGGATTCGATATTCTACGAGCAGTACTTC. V usage is TRBV6-6 and J usage is TRBJ2-7; the D gene could be TRBD1 or TRBD2 (5 bases each). V was shortened by 2 bases and J by 3 bases, with 29 bases between the two germline ends. CDR3 length: 20 amino acids. CDR1 is MNHNY and CDR2 is SVGAGI in the germline V gene (reference sequence).

The chain joins TRBV2 to TRBJ2-3; 7 bases are shared with TRBD2. Germline values: CDR1 SNHLY, CDR2 FYNNEI. Germline trimming cut 11 bases from V and 1 base from J; bases unmatched to any gene: 6. The CDR3 loop spans 13 amino acids. The DNA for the CDR3 is TGTGCCGGGGAGGGACTTGGCACAGATACGCAGTATTTT. Residues: CAGEGLGTDTQYF. The complete variable domain, with remaining parts taken from reference TRBV2 and TRBJ2-3, reads EPEVTQTPSHQVTQMGQEVILRCVPISNHLYFYWYRQILGQKVEFLVSFYNNEISEKSEIFDDQFSVERPDGSNFTLKIRSTKLEDSAMYFCAGEGLGTDTQYFGPGTRLTVL.

Concerning this clonotype itself: Being one base from a much bigger clone, this may be a read error. The gene calls are TRBV7-8 and TRBJ2-3; 9 bases are shared with TRBD2. The CDR3 extends over 16 amino acids. CDR1 and CDR2 (germline): SGHVS, FQNEAQ. CDR3 coding DNA: TGTGACAGCAGCCGAGGAAGACTAGCGGGCACAGATACGCAGTATTTT. This sequence encodes CDSSRGRLAGTDTQYF.

This chain uses TRBV25-1 with TRBJ1-2, with D possibly TRBD1 on 6 matching bases. The V end was cut by 0 bases, the J end by 8 bases, with 16 bases between. Germline values: CDR1 MGHDK, CDR2 SYGVNS. This CDR3 has 15 amino acids. The CDR3 DNA follows: TGTGCCAGCAGTGAATATGAAGACAGGACTGGGGGCTACACCTTC. It is translated as CASSEYEDRTGGYTF.

This clonotype was counted ten times or more. The chain links TRBV7-6 to TRBJ2-1; either TRBD1 or TRBD2 may fit D (5 bases each). The length of the CDR3 is 16 residues. The V end was cut by 5 bases, the J end by 4 bases, with 18 bases between. Germline CDR1 and CDR2: SGHVS and FNYEAQ. This CDR3 is CASSLNRDLTYNEQFF. The CDR3 DNA is TGTGCCAGCAGCCTAAACCGGGACCTCACGTACAATGAGCAGTTCTTC.

The chain has TRBV7-9 and TRBJ2-2; D gene ambiguous. The CDR3 loop spans 13 amino acids. Germline V lookup: CDR1 SEHNR, CDR2 FQNEAQ (reference sequence). Trimming removed 4 bases from V and 1 base from J, with 4 bases in between. As DNA, the CDR3 is TGTGCCAGCAGCTACATGAACACCGGGGAGCTGTTTTTT. Translating it yields CASSYMNTGELFF. Based on the CDR3 plus reference TRBV7-9 and TRBJ2-2, the full variable domain is DTGVSQNPRHKITKRGQNVTFRCDPISEHNRLYWYRQTLGQGPEFLTYFQNEAQLEKSRLLSDRFSAERPKGSFSTLEIQRTEQGDSAMYLCASSYMNTGELFFGEGSRLTVL.

V and J are TRBV11-2 and TRBJ2-4; 11 bases are a match to TRBD2. Germline V lookup: CDR1 SGHAT, CDR2 FQNNGV. With V trimmed by 4 bases and J by 2 bases, 4 bases remained unmatched. CDR3 length: 16 amino acids. The CDR3 bases are TGTGCCAGCAGCTCTAGCGGGGGGAGGACCAAAAACATTCAGTACTTC. Residues: CASSSSGGRTKNIQYF.

This clonotype was counted only a few times. V is TRBV27 and J is TRBJ1-1, with 9 bases fitting TRBD1. The V gene end was trimmed by 3 bases and the J gene end by 5 bases; junction bases not matched to a gene: 7. The CDR3 sequence is 15 residues long. Germline lookup yields CDR1 MNHEY and CDR2 SMNVEV (reference sequence). The CDR3 protein is CASSFLRDRDTEAFF. CDR3 coding DNA: TGTGCCAGCAGTTTCCTCCGGGACAGGGATACTGAAGCTTTCTTT.

J is TRBJ1-4 and V is TRBV6-1; 9 nucleotides align to TRBD1. The CDR3 is 14 amino acids. CDR1 is MNHNS and CDR2 is SASEGT in the germline V gene. V dropped 6 bases and J dropped 8; count of bases not matched to a gene: 7. Here the CDR3 reads CASSAGTGLEKLFF. CDR3 sequence (DNA): TGTGCCAGCAGCGCCGGGACAGGGCTCGAAAAACTGTTTTTT.

This clonotype was seen ten or more times. This chain connects TRBV28 to TRBJ2-1, with TRBD2 matching over 10 bases. The CDR3 covers 21 residues. Trimming removed 3 bases from V and 3 bases from J; junction bases left unmatched: 20. CDR1 and CDR2 (germline): MDHEN, SYDVKM. The chain's CDR3 is CASSFPELAGSQGALYNEQFF. CDR3 DNA sequence: TGTGCCAGCAGTTTCCCTGAACTAGCGGGGAGCCAGGGCGCCCTCTACAATGAGCAGTTCTTC.

This clonotype has more than one count but fewer than ten. The genes are TRBV19 and TRBJ2-1; D is unclear. Between the trimmed V and J ends, which lost 5 bases and 5 bases, there was a span of 19 bases. This CDR3 contains 16 residues. Germline V gene sequence: CDR1 LNHDA, CDR2 SQIVND (reference sequence). The CDR3 protein is CASSFHGAWPNNEQFF. The CDR3 bases are TGTGCCAGTAGTTTCCATGGAGCTTGGCCGAACAATGAGCAGTTCTTC. Together with reference TRBV19 and TRBJ2-1, the CDR3 gives the full variable domain: DGGITQSPKYLFRKEGQNVTLSCEQNLNHDAMYWYRQDPGQGLRLIYYSQIVNDFQKGDIAEGYSVSREKKESFPLTVTSAQKNPTAFYLCASSFHGAWPNNEQFFGPGTRLTVL.